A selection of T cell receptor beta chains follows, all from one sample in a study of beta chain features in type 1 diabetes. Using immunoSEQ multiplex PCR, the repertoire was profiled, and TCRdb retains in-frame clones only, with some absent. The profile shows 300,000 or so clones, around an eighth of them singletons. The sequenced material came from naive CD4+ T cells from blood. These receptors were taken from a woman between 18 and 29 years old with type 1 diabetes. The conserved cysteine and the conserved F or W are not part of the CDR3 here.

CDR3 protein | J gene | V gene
SVERTETSEAF | TRBJ1-1 | TRBV29-1
AWNEGQIYNEQF | TRBJ2-1 | TRBV30
AWSVNREST | TRBJ1-2 | TRBV30
ASSFALSYEQY | TRBJ2-7 | TRBV7-8
AISESGDYGYT | TRBJ1-2 | TRBV10-3
ASSSTVWGVGNQPQH | TRBJ1-5 | TRBV7-2
AWNSVPNYGYT | TRBJ1-2 | TRBV30
ASSLARWRGYNEQF | TRBJ2-1 | TRBV7-9
ASSPLNGTRITDTQY | TRBJ2-3 | TRBV7-9
ASRGRGLIDTEAF | TRBJ1-1 | TRBV6-6
ASSGGLVNTGELF | TRBJ2-2 | TRBV6-5
ASSLAGVTDTQY | TRBJ2-3 | TRBV7-9
ASSSTGFTGELF | TRBJ2-2 | TRBV18
ASRKGTNSNQPQH | TRBJ1-5 | TRBV5-1
ASSLHGGTGELF | TRBJ2-2 | TRBV7-2
ASTQGISTDTQY | TRBJ2-3 | TRBV9
ASSVYSRTSGRNEQF | TRBJ2-1 | TRBV6-1
ASSIHLQGLSGANVLT | TRBJ2-6 | TRBV28
ASSQGLAGDGTDTQY | TRBJ2-3 | TRBV4-3
ASSGTSGSLRRNEQY | TRBJ2-7 | TRBV19
ASSHMGLAAYNEQF | TRBJ2-1 | TRBV5-4
ASSGSIRLF | TRBJ1-4 | TRBV25-1
AWSGRDREEKLF | TRBJ1-4 | TRBV30
ASSRGQGSYEQY | TRBJ2-7 | TRBV18
ASSGGGQRDEKLF | TRBJ1-4 | TRBV28
ASRLAGTVDTQY | TRBJ2-3 | TRBV28
ASSPGTGYPYNEQF | TRBJ2-1 | TRBV18
ASSPTPGTEAF | TRBJ1-1 | TRBV4-1
ASSIGTVMNTEAF | TRBJ1-1 | TRBV19
ASSSPTAHTGELF | TRBJ2-2 | TRBV6-5
ASSMALAGEETQY | TRBJ2-5 | TRBV19
ASSAMDLDFSEQY | TRBJ2-7 | TRBV7-9
ASQTGTSGYEQY | TRBJ2-7 | TRBV10-3
ASKGTGFSHGYNEQF | TRBJ2-1 | TRBV19
ASSAGTATEAF | TRBJ1-1 | TRBV9
ASSYSPGGAYNEQF | TRBJ2-1 | TRBV6-5
ASSQGQGNYGYT | TRBJ1-2 | TRBV23-1
ASSYSLLGNQPQH | TRBJ1-5 | TRBV6-5
ASSQAGFETQY | TRBJ2-5 | TRBV4-2